This TCR beta chain stems from a study of OX40 agonist ivuxolimab in advanced cancers. The V and J ends lost 8 bases and 8 bases respectively, with 9 bases between them. The length of the CDR3 is 10 residues. Germline V gene sequence: CDR1 SNHLY, CDR2 FYNNEI. Produced via immunoSEQ multiplex PCR; TCRdb's table is partial and in-frame only. This table holds approximately 77,000 clones, around 85% found once. The sequence was collected from an adult with an advanced solid tumor such as melanoma, head and neck, liver or kidney cancer. V and J are TRBV2 and TRBJ1-1; D may be TRBD1 (6 bases). Sequenced material: CD4+ or CD8+ T cells sorted from blood, taken in a trial of the OX40 agonist ivuxolimab. CDR3 in amino acids: CASFGTEAFF. CDR3 sequence (DNA): TGTGCCAGCTTCGGGACAGAAGCTTTCTTT.